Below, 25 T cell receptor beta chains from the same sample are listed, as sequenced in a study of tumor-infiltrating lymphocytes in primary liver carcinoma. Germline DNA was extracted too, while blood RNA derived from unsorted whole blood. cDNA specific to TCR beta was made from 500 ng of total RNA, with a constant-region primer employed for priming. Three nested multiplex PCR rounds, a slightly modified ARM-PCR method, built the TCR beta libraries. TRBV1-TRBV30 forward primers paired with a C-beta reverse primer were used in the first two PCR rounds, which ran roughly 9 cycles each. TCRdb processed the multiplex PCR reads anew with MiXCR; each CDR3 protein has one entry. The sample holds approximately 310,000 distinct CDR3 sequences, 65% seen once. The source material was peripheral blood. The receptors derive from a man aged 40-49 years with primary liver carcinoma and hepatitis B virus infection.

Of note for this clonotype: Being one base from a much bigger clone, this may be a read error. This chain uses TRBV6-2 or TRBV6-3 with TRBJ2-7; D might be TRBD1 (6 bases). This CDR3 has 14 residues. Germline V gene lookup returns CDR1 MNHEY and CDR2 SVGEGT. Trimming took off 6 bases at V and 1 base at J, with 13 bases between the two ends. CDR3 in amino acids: CASRYADRSYEQYF. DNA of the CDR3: TGTGCCAGCAGATACGCGGACAGATCCTACGAGCAGTACTTC.

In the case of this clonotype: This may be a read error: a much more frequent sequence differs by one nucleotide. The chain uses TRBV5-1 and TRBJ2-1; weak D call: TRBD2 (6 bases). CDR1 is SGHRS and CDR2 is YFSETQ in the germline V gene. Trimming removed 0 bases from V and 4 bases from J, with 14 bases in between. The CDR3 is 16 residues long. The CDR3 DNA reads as TGCGCCAGCAGCTTGGTGGCGGGATGGCCATACAATGAGCAGTTCTTC. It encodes CASSLVAGWPYNEQFF.

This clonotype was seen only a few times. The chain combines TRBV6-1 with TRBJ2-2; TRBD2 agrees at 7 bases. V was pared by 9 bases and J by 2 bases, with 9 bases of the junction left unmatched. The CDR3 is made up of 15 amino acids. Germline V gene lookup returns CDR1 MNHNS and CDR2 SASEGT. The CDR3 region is CASSPGTTNTGELFF. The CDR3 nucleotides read TGTGCCAGTAGCCCCGGGACTACTAACACCGGGGAGCTGTTTTTT.

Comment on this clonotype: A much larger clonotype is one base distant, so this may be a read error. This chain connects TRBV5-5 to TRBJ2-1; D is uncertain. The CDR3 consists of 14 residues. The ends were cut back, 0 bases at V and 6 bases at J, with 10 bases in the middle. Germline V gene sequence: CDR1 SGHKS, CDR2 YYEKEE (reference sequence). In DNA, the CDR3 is TGTGCCAGCAGCTTGGCCCTCGTACTCAATGAGCAGTTCTTC. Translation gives CASSLALVLNEQFF.

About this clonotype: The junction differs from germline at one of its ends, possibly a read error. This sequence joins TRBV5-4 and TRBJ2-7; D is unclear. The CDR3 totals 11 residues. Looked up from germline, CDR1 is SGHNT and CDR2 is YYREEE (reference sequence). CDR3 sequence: CASSLGYEQCF. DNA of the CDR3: TGTGCCAGCAGCTTGGGTTACGAGCAGTGCTTC.

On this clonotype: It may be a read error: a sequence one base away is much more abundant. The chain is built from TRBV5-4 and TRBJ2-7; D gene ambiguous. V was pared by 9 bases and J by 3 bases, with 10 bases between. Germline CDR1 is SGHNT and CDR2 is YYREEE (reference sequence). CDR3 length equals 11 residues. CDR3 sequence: CATGAHYEQYF. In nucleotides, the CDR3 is TGTGCCACTGGTGCCCACTACGAGCAGTACTTC.

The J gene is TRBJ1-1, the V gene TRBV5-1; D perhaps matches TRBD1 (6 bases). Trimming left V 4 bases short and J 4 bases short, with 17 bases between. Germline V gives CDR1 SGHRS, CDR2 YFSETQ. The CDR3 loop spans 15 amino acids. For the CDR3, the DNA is TGCGCCAGCAGCGTGCCACAGGGTGGATCCACTGAAGCTTTCTTT. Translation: CASSVPQGGSTEAFF.

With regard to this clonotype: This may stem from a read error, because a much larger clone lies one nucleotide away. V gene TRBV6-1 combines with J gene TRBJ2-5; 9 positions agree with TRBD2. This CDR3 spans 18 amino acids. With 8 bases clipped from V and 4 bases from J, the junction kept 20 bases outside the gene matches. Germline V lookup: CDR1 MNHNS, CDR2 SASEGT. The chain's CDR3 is CASLSPGTSRRPVETQYF. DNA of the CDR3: TGTGCCAGCCTTTCCCCCGGGACTAGCAGGAGGCCGGTAGAGACCCAGTACTTC.

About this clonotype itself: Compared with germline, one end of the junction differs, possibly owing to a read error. Here the CDR3 reads CASSFGGFTDMQYF. CDR3 DNA sequence: TGTGCAAGCAGCTTTGGCGGATTCACAGATATGCAGTATTTT. This chain joins TRBV13 and TRBJ2-3, with unresolved D. The CDR3 runs 14 residues. Germline CDR1 and CDR2: PRHDT and FYEKMQ (reference sequence).

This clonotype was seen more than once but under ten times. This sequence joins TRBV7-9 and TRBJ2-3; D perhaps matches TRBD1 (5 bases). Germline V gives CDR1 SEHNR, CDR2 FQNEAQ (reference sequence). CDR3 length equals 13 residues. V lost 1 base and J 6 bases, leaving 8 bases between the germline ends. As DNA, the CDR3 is TGTGCCAGCAGCTTAGGACAGCTGGATACGCAGTATTTT. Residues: CASSLGQLDTQYF.

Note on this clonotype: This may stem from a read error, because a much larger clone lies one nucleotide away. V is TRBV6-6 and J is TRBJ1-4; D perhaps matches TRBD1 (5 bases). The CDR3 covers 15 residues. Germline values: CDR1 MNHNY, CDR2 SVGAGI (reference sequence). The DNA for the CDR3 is TGTGCCAGCAGTCCCCAGCGGGGGGTGGCTGAAAAACTGTTATTT. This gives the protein CASSPQRGVAEKLLF.

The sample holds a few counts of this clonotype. This CDR3 reads CASGPGQLVQPQHF. The CDR3 coding sequence is TGCGCCAGCGGCCCGGGACAGCTTGTCCAGCCCCAGCATTTT. The rearrangement uses TRBV10-2 and TRBJ1-5; 7 bases align to TRBD1. V lost 8 bases and J lost 7; bases outside the gene matches: 11. This CDR3 spans 14 amino acids. Per the germline V gene, CDR1 is WSHSY and CDR2 is SAAADI.

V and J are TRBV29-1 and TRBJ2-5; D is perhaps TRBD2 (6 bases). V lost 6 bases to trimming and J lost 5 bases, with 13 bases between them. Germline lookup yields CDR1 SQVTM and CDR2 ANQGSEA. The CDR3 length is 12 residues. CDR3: CSVELSGETQYF. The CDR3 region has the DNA TGCAGCGTAGAGTTAAGCGGGGAGACCCAGTACTTC.

The CDR3 DNA sequence: TGTGCCAGCTCTCCGGGGGGACTCGTGGGCTACACCTTC. Protein product: CASSPGGLVGYTF. The chain carries TRBV12-3 or TRBV12-4 and TRBJ1-2; tentatively, D is TRBD1 (5 bases). CDR3 size: 13 residues. The ends were cut back, 8 bases at V and 8 bases at J, with 18 bases in the middle.

The CDR3 sequence: CAINRDRLKTQYF. As DNA, the CDR3 is TGTGCCATCAATCGGGACCGATTGAAGACCCAGTACTTC. The chain recombines TRBV10-3 with TRBJ2-5; D possibly matches TRBD1 or TRBD2 (5 bases each). Trimming shortened V by 7 bases and J by 6 bases, and 15 bases separated the two germline ends. Germline-derived CDR1 and CDR2 are ENHRY and SYGVKD. The CDR3 is 13 residues long.

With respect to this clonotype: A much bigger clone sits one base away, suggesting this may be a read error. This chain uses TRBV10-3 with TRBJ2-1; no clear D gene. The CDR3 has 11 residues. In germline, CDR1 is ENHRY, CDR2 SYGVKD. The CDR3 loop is CAIASLNAQFF. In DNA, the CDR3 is TGTGCCATCGCTTCGCTCAATGCGCAGTTCTTC.

CDR3 protein: CASSEGLAEQFF. The CDR3 bases are TGCGCCAGCAGCGAGGGACTAGCCGAGCAGTTCTTC. This chain joins TRBV5-1 and TRBJ2-1, with 9 bases lining up with TRBD2. V lost 4 bases, J lost 10 bases, and 3 bases stayed unmatched. Germline V gives CDR1 SGHRS, CDR2 YFSETQ. The CDR3 runs 12 residues.

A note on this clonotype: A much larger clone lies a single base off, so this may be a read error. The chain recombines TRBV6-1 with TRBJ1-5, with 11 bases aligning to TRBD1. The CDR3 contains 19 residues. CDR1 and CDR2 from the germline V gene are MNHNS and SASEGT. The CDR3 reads CASNEAWDRGKSSNQPQHF. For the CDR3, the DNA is TGTGCCAGCAATGAAGCGTGGGACAGGGGGAAATCTAGCAATCAGCCCCAGCATTTT.

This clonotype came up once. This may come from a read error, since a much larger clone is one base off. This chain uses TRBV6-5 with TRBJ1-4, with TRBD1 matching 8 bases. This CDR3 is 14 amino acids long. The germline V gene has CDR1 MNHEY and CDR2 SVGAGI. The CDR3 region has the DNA TGTGCCAGCGGGTATGGACAGGGTCGAGAAAGACTGTTTTTT. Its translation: CASGYGQGRERLFF.

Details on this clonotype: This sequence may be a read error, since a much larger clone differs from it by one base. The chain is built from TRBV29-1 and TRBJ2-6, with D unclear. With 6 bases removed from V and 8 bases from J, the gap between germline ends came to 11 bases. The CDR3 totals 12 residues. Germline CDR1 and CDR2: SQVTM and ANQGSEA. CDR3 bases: TGCAGCGTCCCAAACGGGTCCAACGTCCTGACTTTC. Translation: CSVPNGSNVLTF.

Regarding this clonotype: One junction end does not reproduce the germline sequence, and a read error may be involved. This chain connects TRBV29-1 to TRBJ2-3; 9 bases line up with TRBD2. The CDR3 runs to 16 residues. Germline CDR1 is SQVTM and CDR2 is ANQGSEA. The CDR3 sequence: CSVGGASGMRADMQYF. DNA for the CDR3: TGCAGCGTTGGGGGCGCTAGCGGGATGCGGGCAGATATGCAGTATTTT.

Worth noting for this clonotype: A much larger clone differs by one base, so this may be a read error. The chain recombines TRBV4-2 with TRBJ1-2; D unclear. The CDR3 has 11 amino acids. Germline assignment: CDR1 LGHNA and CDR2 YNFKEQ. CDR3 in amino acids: CTSSQEGGYTF. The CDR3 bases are TGTACCAGCAGCCAAGAGGGTGGCTACACCTTC.

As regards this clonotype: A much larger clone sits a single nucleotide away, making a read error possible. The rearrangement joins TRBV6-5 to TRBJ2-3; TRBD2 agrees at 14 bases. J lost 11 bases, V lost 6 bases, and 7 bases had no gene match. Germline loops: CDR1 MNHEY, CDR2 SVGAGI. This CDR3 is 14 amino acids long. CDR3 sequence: CASRLGLAGGMQYF. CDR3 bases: TGTGCCAGCAGACTCGGACTAGCGGGAGGTATGCAGTATTTT.

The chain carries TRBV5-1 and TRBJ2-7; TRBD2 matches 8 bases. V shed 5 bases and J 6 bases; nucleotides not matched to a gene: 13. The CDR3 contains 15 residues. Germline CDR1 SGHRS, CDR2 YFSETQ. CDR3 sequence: CASRQSTSGGGEQYF. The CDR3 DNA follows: TGCGCCAGCAGGCAGAGCACTAGCGGAGGTGGCGAGCAGTACTTC.

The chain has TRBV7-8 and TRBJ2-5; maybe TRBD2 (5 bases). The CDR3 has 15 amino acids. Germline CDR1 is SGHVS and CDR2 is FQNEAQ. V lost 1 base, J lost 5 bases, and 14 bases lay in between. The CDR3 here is CASSLGLSGKETQYF. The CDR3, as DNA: TGTGCCAGCAGCTTAGGACTATCGGGAAAGGAGACCCAGTACTTC.